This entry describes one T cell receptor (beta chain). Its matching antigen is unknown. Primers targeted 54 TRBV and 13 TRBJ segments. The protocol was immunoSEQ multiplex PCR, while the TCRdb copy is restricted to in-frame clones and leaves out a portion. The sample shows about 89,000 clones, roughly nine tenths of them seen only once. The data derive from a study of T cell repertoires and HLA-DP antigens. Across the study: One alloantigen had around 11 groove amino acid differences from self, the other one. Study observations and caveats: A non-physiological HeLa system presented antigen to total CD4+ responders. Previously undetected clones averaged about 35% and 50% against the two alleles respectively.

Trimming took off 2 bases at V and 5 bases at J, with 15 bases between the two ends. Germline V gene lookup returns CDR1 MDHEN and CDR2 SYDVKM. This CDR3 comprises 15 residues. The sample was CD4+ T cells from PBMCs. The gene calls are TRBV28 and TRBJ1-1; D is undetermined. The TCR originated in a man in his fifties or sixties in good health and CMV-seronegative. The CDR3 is CASSLGQWLGTEAFF. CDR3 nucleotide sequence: TGTGCCAGCAGTTTAGGGCAGTGGCTGGGGACTGAAGCTTTCTTT.